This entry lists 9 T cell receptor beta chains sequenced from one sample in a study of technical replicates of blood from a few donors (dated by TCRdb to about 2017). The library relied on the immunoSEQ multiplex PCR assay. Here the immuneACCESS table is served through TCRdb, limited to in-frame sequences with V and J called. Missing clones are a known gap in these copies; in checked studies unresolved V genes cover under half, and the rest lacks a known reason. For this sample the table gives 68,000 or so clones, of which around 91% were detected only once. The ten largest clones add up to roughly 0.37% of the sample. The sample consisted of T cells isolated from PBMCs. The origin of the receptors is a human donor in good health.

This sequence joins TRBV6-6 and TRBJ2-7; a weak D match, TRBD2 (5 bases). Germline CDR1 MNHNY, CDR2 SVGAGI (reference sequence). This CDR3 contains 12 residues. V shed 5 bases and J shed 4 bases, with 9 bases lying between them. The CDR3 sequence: CASSQDLYEQYF. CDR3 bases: TGTGCCAGCAGTCAGGACTTGTACGAGCAGTACTTC.

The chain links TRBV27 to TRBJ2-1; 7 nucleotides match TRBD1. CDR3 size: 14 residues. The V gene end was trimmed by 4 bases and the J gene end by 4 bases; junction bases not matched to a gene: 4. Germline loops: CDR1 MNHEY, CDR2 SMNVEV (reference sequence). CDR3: CASSSGTVYNEQFF. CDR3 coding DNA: TGTGCCAGCAGTTCCGGGACAGTTTACAATGAGCAGTTCTTC.

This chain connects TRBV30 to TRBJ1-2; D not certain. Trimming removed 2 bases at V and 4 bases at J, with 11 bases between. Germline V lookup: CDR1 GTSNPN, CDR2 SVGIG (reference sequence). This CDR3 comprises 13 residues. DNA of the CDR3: TGTGCCTGGAGTATCCCCCTAAGCTATGGCTACACCTTC. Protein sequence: CAWSIPLSYGYTF.

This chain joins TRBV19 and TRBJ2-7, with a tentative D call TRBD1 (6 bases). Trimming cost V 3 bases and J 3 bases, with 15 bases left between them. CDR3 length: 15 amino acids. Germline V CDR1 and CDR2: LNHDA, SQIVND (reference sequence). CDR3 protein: CASSIGQRSLYEQYF. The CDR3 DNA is TGTGCCAGTAGTATTGGACAGAGATCGCTCTACGAGCAGTACTTC.

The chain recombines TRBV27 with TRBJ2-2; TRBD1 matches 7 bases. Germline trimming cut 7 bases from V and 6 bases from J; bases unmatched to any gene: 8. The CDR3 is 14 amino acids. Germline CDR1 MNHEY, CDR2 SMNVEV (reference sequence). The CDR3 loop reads CASTVTGYAGELFF. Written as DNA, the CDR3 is TGTGCCAGCACTGTGACAGGGTACGCCGGGGAGCTGTTTTTT.

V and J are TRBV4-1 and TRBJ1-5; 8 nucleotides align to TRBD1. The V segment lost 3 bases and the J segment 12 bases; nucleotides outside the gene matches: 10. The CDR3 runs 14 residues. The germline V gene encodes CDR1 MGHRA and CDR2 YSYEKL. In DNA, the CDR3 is TGCGCCAGCAGCCAGGAAGAGACAGGGGCCGACCAGCATTTT. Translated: CASSQEETGADQHF.

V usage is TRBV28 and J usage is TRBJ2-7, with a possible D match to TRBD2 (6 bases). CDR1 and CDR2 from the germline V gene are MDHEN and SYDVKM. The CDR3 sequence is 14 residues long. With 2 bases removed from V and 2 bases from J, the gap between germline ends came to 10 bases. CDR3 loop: CASSLRGLPYEQYF. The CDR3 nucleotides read TGTGCCAGCAGTTTACGGGGGTTACCCTACGAGCAGTACTTC.

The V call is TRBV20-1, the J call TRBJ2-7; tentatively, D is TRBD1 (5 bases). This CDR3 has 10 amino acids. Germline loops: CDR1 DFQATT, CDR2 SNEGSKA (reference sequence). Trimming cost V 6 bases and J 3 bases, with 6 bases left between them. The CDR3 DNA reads TGCAGTGCCAGGGACTACGAGCAGTACTTC. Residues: CSARDYEQYF.

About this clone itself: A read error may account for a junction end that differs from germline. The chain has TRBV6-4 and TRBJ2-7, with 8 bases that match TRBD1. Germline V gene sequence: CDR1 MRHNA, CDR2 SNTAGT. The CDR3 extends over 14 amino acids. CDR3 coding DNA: TGTGCCAGCACTGACCGGGACAGGTCCAACGAGCAGTACTTC. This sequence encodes CASTDRDRSNEQYF.